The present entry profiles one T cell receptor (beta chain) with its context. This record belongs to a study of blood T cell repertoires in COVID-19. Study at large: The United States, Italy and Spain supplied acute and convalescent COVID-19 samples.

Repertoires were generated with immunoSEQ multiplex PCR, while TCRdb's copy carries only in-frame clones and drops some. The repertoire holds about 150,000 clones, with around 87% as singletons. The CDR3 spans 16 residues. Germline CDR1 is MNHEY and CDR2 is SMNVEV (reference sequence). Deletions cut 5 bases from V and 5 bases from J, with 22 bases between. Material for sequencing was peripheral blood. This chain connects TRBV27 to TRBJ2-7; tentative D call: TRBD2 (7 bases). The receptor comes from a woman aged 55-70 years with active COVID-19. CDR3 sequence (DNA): TGTGCCAGCAGTCCAAGGGGGACGGGAGGTACGCACGAGCAGTACTTC. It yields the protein CASSPRGTGGTHEQYF.